This T cell receptor (beta chain) comes out of a study of T cell responses to AZD1222 COVID-19 vaccine. General study results and limits: Repertoires in all cases were sampled only once the peak T cell response had passed. Donors, mostly white British, included more females; clonal diversity was possibly underestimated. Of spike-specific TCRs, nearly half reportedly target regions left unmutated in variants. Increased Spike-specific TCR breadth and depth were observed after two AZD1222 doses.

CDR3 length: 13 residues. CDR1 is GTSNPN and CDR2 is SVGIG in the germline V gene (reference sequence). J was trimmed by 8 bases and V by 2 bases; bases with no gene match: 3. This clone was found a few times. Its antigen is still unknown. Produced via immunoSEQ multiplex PCR; TCRdb's table is partial and in-frame only. Of 130,000 to 150,000 clones listed, 70% to 90% are singletons. Sequenced here: peripheral blood, sampled 28 days after the second dose of the MenACWY control vaccine. The receptor was derived from an adult who received the MenACWY meningococcal vaccine as a control. V is TRBV30 and J is TRBJ1-4; 9 positions agree with TRBD1. Here the CDR3 reads CAWSSGTGEKLFF. The CDR3 coding sequence is TGTGCCTGGAGTTCCGGGACAGGGGAAAAACTGTTTTTT.